A selection of T cell receptor beta chains follows, all from one sample in a study of cytomegalovirus exposure and HLA in healthy donors. Clones were sequenced by immunoSEQ multiplex PCR, and TCRdb holds only the in-frame ones, with some missing. The table records over 85,000 clones, approximately 79% of them present only once. Sequences were obtained from PBMCs. Source of these receptors: a man younger than 40 in good health and CMV-seropositive. Both conserved end residues are part of each CDR3. The D gene is left open where the match is weak. Where a row states a size, it is once, few, many or the class of an expanded clone; other rows omit it.

j_call: TRBJ1-6; clone_size: few; v_call: TRBV10-3; d_call: -; cdr3_nt: TGTGCCATCAAGGGGCAGGGACTTAATTCACCCCTCCACTTT; cdr3_aa: CAIKGQGLNSPLHF
j_call: TRBJ1-5; clone_size: once; v_call: TRBV25-1; d_call: -; cdr3_nt: TGTGCCAGCAGTGCCAGGGGCCCCAATCAGCCCCAGCATTTT; cdr3_aa: CASSARGPNQPQHF
j_call: TRBJ2-3; clone_size: -; v_call: TRBV11-2; d_call: TRBD1; cdr3_nt: TGTGCCAGCAGCCTACAGGGGGTGGTTGCAGATACGCAGTATTTT; cdr3_aa: CASSLQGVVADTQYF
j_call: TRBJ1-6; clone_size: -; v_call: TRBV2; d_call: -; cdr3_nt: TGTGCCAGCAGTGTCGGGGGGAATTCACCCCTCCACTTT; cdr3_aa: CASSVGGNSPLHF
j_call: TRBJ1-1; clone_size: -; v_call: TRBV25-1; d_call: TRBD1; cdr3_nt: TGTGCCAGCAGTGCAGGACAGGGTTACACTGAAGCTTTCTTT; cdr3_aa: CASSAGQGYTEAFF
j_call: TRBJ1-2; clone_size: -; v_call: TRBV10-3; d_call: -; cdr3_nt: TGTGCCATCAGTTTGGAGGGGCACTATGGCTACACCTTC; cdr3_aa: CAISLEGHYGYTF
j_call: TRBJ2-2; clone_size: -; v_call: TRBV25-1; d_call: -; cdr3_nt: TGTGCCAGCAGTGTAACCCGGGGGACCGGGGAGCTGTTTTTT; cdr3_aa: CASSVTRGTGELFF
j_call: TRBJ2-7; clone_size: -; v_call: TRBV6-5; d_call: -; cdr3_nt: TGTGCCAGCAGTTACTCGTCGCATCAGATCCCCTACGAGCAGTACTTC; cdr3_aa: CASSYSSHQIPYEQYF
j_call: TRBJ2-7; clone_size: few; v_call: TRBV4-1; d_call: -; cdr3_nt: TGCGCCAGCAGCTCCGACAGCTACGAGCAGTACTTC; cdr3_aa: CASSSDSYEQYF
j_call: TRBJ1-2; clone_size: -; v_call: TRBV18; d_call: TRBD1; cdr3_nt: TGTGCCAGCTCACCCAAGGACAGGGGTAACTATGGCTACACCTTC; cdr3_aa: CASSPKDRGNYGYTF
j_call: TRBJ1-1; clone_size: -; v_call: TRBV21-1; d_call: -; cdr3_nt: TGTGCCAGCAACACATGGGGGGGCAGGAGGTGTTCAAGAGGGAACACTGAAGCTTTCTTT; cdr3_aa: CASNTWGGRRCSRGNTEAFF
j_call: TRBJ1-2; clone_size: -; v_call: TRBV28; d_call: -; cdr3_nt: TGTGCCAGCAGTAAGGCAGGGCGGTCCCTCTACTATGGCTACACCTTC; cdr3_aa: CASSKAGRSLYYGYTF
j_call: TRBJ2-7; clone_size: few; v_call: TRBV4-1; d_call: -; cdr3_nt: TGCGCCAGCAGCCAAGTGACAGGAGACTACGAGCAGTACTTC; cdr3_aa: CASSQVTGDYEQYF
j_call: TRBJ2-7; clone_size: -; v_call: TRBV7-9; d_call: -; cdr3_nt: TGTGCCAGCAGCCCCAAAAACCGGGAGCTCTACGAGCAGTACTTC; cdr3_aa: CASSPKNRELYEQYF
j_call: TRBJ2-6; clone_size: -; v_call: TRBV21-1; d_call: -; cdr3_nt: TGTGCCAGCAGCAAACCAACAGGGCAAGGGGCCAACGTCCTGACTTTC; cdr3_aa: CASSKPTGQGANVLTF
j_call: TRBJ1-3; clone_size: -; v_call: TRBV14; d_call: -; cdr3_nt: TGTGCCAGCAGCTTTCCTTCTGGAAACACCATATATTTT; cdr3_aa: CASSFPSGNTIYF
j_call: TRBJ2-5; clone_size: -; v_call: TRBV28; d_call: -; cdr3_nt: TGTGCCAGCAGTTTAAGGGGCAAATGGGTAGAGACCCAGTACTTC; cdr3_aa: CASSLRGKWVETQYF
j_call: TRBJ2-4; clone_size: -; v_call: TRBV5-1; d_call: TRBD1; cdr3_nt: TGCGCCAGCAGCTCGGACTATGAGGACAGGGTATTCTTCAGGACCAAAAACATTCAGTACTTC; cdr3_aa: CASSSDYEDRVFFRTKNIQYF
j_call: TRBJ2-7; clone_size: -; v_call: TRBV5-6; d_call: -; cdr3_nt: TGTGCCAGCAGCGACGGACAGAACTACGAGCAGTACTTC; cdr3_aa: CASSDGQNYEQYF
j_call: TRBJ1-1; clone_size: -; v_call: TRBV5-1; d_call: TRBD1; cdr3_nt: TGCGCCAGCACACCGGGACAGGGGTCCTCGAACACTGAAGCTTTCTTT; cdr3_aa: CASTPGQGSSNTEAFF
j_call: TRBJ1-6; clone_size: -; v_call: TRBV27; d_call: -; cdr3_nt: TGTGCCAGCACTCCCGCGGGGATCGGGAATTCACCCCTCCACTTT; cdr3_aa: CASTPAGIGNSPLHF
j_call: TRBJ1-1; clone_size: -; v_call: TRBV7-3; d_call: -; cdr3_nt: TGTGCCAGCAGCTTAACATCAGGGCTGACTGAAGCTTTCTTT; cdr3_aa: CASSLTSGLTEAFF
j_call: TRBJ1-1; clone_size: -; v_call: TRBV7-9; d_call: -; cdr3_nt: TGTTCCAGCAGCCCCCGGAGCGGGCCTGAAGCTTTCTTT; cdr3_aa: CSSSPRSGPEAFF
j_call: TRBJ2-1; clone_size: -; v_call: TRBV23-1; d_call: -; cdr3_nt: TGCTCAATCGGAGGGGCGAACAATGAGCAGTTCTTC; cdr3_aa: CSIGGANNEQFF
j_call: TRBJ2-3; clone_size: -; v_call: TRBV4-3; d_call: TRBD2; cdr3_nt: TGCGCCAGCAGCCACCCGGGAGGCGGAGGCACAGATACGCAGTATTTT; cdr3_aa: CASSHPGGGGTDTQYF
j_call: TRBJ2-1; clone_size: once; v_call: TRBV5-1; d_call: -; cdr3_nt: TGCGCCAGCAGTACGACACCCAGCTCCTACAATGAGCAGTTCTTC; cdr3_aa: CASSTTPSSYNEQFF
j_call: TRBJ2-7; clone_size: -; v_call: TRBV6-5; d_call: -; cdr3_nt: TGTGCCAGCAGCCCGGACAGGGAGGGCGAGCAGTACTTC; cdr3_aa: CASSPDREGEQYF
j_call: TRBJ1-2; clone_size: -; v_call: TRBV10-2; d_call: -; cdr3_nt: TGCGCCAGCAGTGAGGGGCATGGCTACACCTTC; cdr3_aa: CASSEGHGYTF
j_call: TRBJ2-5; clone_size: -; v_call: TRBV4-2; d_call: TRBD2; cdr3_nt: TGTGCCAGCAGCCAAGTATCTAGCGGGGGCCCCGGGGAGACCCAGTACTTC; cdr3_aa: CASSQVSSGGPGETQYF
j_call: TRBJ2-7; clone_size: -; v_call: TRBV5-1; d_call: TRBD2; cdr3_nt: TGCGCCAGCAGCACATCAACCGGGACTAATTCCTACGAGCAGTACTTC; cdr3_aa: CASSTSTGTNSYEQYF
j_call: TRBJ2-5; clone_size: few; v_call: TRBV7-3; d_call: TRBD2; cdr3_nt: TGTGCCAGCAGCTTGGAACTAGCGGGGGGGTCGGAGACCCAGTACTTC; cdr3_aa: CASSLELAGGSETQYF
j_call: TRBJ1-3; clone_size: -; v_call: TRBV30; d_call: TRBD1; cdr3_nt: TGTGCCTGGAGTCCCCAGGGGGTTCGAGGAAACACCATATATTTT; cdr3_aa: CAWSPQGVRGNTIYF
j_call: TRBJ1-4; clone_size: once; v_call: TRBV25-1; d_call: -; cdr3_nt: TGTGCCAGCAGTGAGAGTACAACTAATGAAAAACTGTTTTTT; cdr3_aa: CASSESTTNEKLFF
j_call: TRBJ2-1; clone_size: few; v_call: TRBV6-5; d_call: -; cdr3_nt: TGTGCCAGCAGTTACTCGCCAGGGTACAATGAGCAGTTCTTC; cdr3_aa: CASSYSPGYNEQFF
j_call: TRBJ2-3; clone_size: -; v_call: TRBV9; d_call: TRBD1; cdr3_nt: TGTGCCAGCAGCGTAGTATGGACAGGGTTGGCAGATACGCAGTATTTT; cdr3_aa: CASSVVWTGLADTQYF
j_call: TRBJ2-7; clone_size: -; v_call: TRBV10-2; d_call: TRBD2; cdr3_nt: TGCGCCAGCAGGGAGCGGGGGGGCCGGCGCGAGCAGTACTTC; cdr3_aa: CASRERGGRREQYF
j_call: TRBJ2-2; clone_size: -; v_call: TRBV2; d_call: -; cdr3_nt: TGTGCCAGCAGTGAGGAGTCCGGGGAGCTGTTTTTT; cdr3_aa: CASSEESGELFF
j_call: TRBJ2-2; clone_size: once; v_call: TRBV25-1; d_call: -; cdr3_nt: TGTGCCAGCAGTGACAACTCGAACACCGGGGAGCTGTTTTTT; cdr3_aa: CASSDNSNTGELFF
j_call: TRBJ2-5; clone_size: once; v_call: TRBV10-3; d_call: TRBD1; cdr3_nt: TGTGCCATCAGTCACGACAGGGGAGAGACCCAGTACTTC; cdr3_aa: CAISHDRGETQYF
j_call: TRBJ1-2; clone_size: -; v_call: TRBV6-6; d_call: -; cdr3_nt: TGTGCCAGCACTAAGTTTCAGGGTTTGCAAGGCTACACCTTC; cdr3_aa: CASTKFQGLQGYTF
j_call: TRBJ1-5; clone_size: -; v_call: TRBV7-9; d_call: -; cdr3_nt: TGTGCCAGCAGCTTAGTGGTGGGGGCTCGTCAGCCCCAGCATTTT; cdr3_aa: CASSLVVGARQPQHF
j_call: TRBJ1-4; clone_size: -; v_call: TRBV18; d_call: -; cdr3_nt: TGTGCCAGCTCACCACCGTCAGGAACTGAAAAACTGTTTTTT; cdr3_aa: CASSPPSGTEKLFF
j_call: TRBJ1-1; clone_size: -; v_call: TRBV7-9; d_call: -; cdr3_nt: TGTGCCAGCAGCTTCGGGATTGAAGCTTTCTTT; cdr3_aa: CASSFGIEAFF
j_call: TRBJ2-2; clone_size: -; v_call: TRBV6-5; d_call: -; cdr3_nt: TGTGCCAGCAGAGCGGACACCGGGGAGCTGTTTTTT; cdr3_aa: CASRADTGELFF
j_call: TRBJ2-3; clone_size: once; v_call: TRBV5-1; d_call: TRBD2; cdr3_nt: TGCGCCAGCAGGGCCCTAGCGCTAGCGGGGGTCAAAGATACGCAGTATTTT; cdr3_aa: CASRALALAGVKDTQYF
j_call: TRBJ2-2; clone_size: -; v_call: TRBV11-2; d_call: -; cdr3_nt: TGTGCCAGCAGCTTAGCTGGGACATACAACACCGGGGAGCTGTTTTTT; cdr3_aa: CASSLAGTYNTGELFF
j_call: TRBJ1-2; clone_size: -; v_call: TRBV7-6; d_call: TRBD1; cdr3_nt: TGTGCCAGCTGGGGACAGGGCTATGGCTACACCTTC; cdr3_aa: CASWGQGYGYTF
j_call: TRBJ2-3; clone_size: -; v_call: TRBV18; d_call: TRBD2; cdr3_nt: TGTGCCAGCTCACAACTAGCGGGGGGATCAGATACGCAGTATTTT; cdr3_aa: CASSQLAGGSDTQYF
j_call: TRBJ2-2; clone_size: -; v_call: TRBV4-1; d_call: -; cdr3_nt: TGCGCCAGCAGCCAAGACACGGAGGTTTACACCGGGGAGCTGTTTTTT; cdr3_aa: CASSQDTEVYTGELFF
j_call: TRBJ2-3; clone_size: -; v_call: TRBV18; d_call: TRBD2; cdr3_nt: TGTGCCAGCTCAGTTGCTAGCGGGGGGGCGTCGGATACGCAGTATTTT; cdr3_aa: CASSVASGGASDTQYF
j_call: TRBJ1-6; clone_size: -; v_call: TRBV7-9; d_call: TRBD1; cdr3_nt: TGTTCCAGCTCGGGACAGGGATATAATTCACCCCTCCACTTT; cdr3_aa: CSSSGQGYNSPLHF
j_call: TRBJ2-4; clone_size: -; v_call: TRBV2; d_call: TRBD2; cdr3_nt: TGTGCCAGCAGTGAAGCCTGGGGACTAGCGGGCAAAAACATTCAGTACTTC; cdr3_aa: CASSEAWGLAGKNIQYF
j_call: TRBJ1-5; clone_size: -; v_call: TRBV19; d_call: -; cdr3_nt: TGTGCCAGTAGCATGTACACCACTACGGAGCCCCAGCATTTT; cdr3_aa: CASSMYTTTEPQHF
j_call: TRBJ2-6; clone_size: -; v_call: TRBV30; d_call: -; cdr3_nt: TGTGCCGGAGGGGGGGGCGACTCTGGGGCCAACGTCCTGACTTTC; cdr3_aa: CAGGGGDSGANVLTF
j_call: TRBJ2-7; clone_size: -; v_call: TRBV19; d_call: TRBD1; cdr3_nt: TGTGCCAGCGCGGACCTAGGACAGGGTATCTCCTACGAGCAGTACTTC; cdr3_aa: CASADLGQGISYEQYF